These 9 T cell receptor beta chains were sequenced from one sample in a study of T cell repertoires in cytomegalovirus infection. TCRdb used MiXCR to reprocess the reads, holding one entry per CDR3 protein. The sample has 680,000 or so distinct CDR3 sequences, about a third seen once. Specimen: PBMCs. These receptors all stem from a human donor in good health (CMV status not recorded). Some clones in this sample may be carry-over from other donors' samples.

The rearrangement uses TRBV5-8 and TRBJ2-7; possibly TRBD2 for D (6 bases). This CDR3 has 13 amino acids. Trimming shortened V by 10 bases and J by 2 bases, and 16 bases separated the two germline ends. Looked up from germline, CDR1 is SGHTS and CDR2 is YDEGEE. This chain's CDR3 is CAGDSGSAYEQYF. CDR3 DNA: TGTGCCGGGGACTCTGGGTCGGCCTACGAGCAGTACTTC.

This clonotype appeared a few times. The rearrangement joins TRBV7-9 to TRBJ2-7; weak D call: TRBD1 (5 bases). V lost 0 bases, J lost 5 bases, and 11 bases lay in between. Germline V gives CDR1 SEHNR, CDR2 FQNEAQ (reference sequence). This CDR3 region has 14 residues. The CDR3 DNA reads TGTGCCAGCAGCTTAGCGAGCAGGGCAGACGAGCAGTACTTC. Translation gives CASSLASRADEQYF.

As to this clonotype: An end of the junction differs from the germline gene, which may be a read error. This chain joins TRBV4-1 and TRBJ1-2; possibly TRBD1 for D (5 bases). The CDR3 is 16 residues long. From germline, CDR1 is MGHRA and CDR2 YSYEKL. The CDR3 bases are TGTGCCAGCAGCCAAGATATGGGACTCTCGTCCTATGGCTACACCTTC. Its protein is CASSQDMGLSSYGYTF.

V is TRBV6-1 and J is TRBJ1-6; the D gene is possibly TRBD1 (5 bases). This CDR3 is built from 13 residues. V was clipped by 4 bases and J by 11 bases, with 12 bases between them. Germline assignment: CDR1 MNHNS and CDR2 SASEGT. The CDR3 protein is CASSARGYTPLHF. CDR3 DNA sequence: TGTGCCAGCAGTGCCCGGGGGTATACACCCCTCCACTTT.

J is TRBJ2-7 and V is TRBV28; D unresolved. Trimming cost V 7 bases and J 6 bases, with 19 bases left between them. CDR1 is MDHEN, CDR2 SYDVKM, per germline. The CDR3 is 14 amino acids. CDR3 sequence reads: CASMASLGPTEQYF. The CDR3 DNA sequence: TGTGCCAGCATGGCCTCGCTTGGGCCTACCGAGCAGTACTTC.

This clonotype turned up a few times. This chain connects TRBV20-1 to TRBJ2-5; TRBD2 aligns across 8 bases. Per the germline V gene, CDR1 is DFQATT and CDR2 is SNEGSKA (reference sequence). The CDR3 covers 13 residues. For the CDR3, the DNA is TGCAGCGGGAGCGGGGGCCGTCAAGAGACCCAGTACTTC. Its translation: CSGSGGRQETQYF.

A note on this clonotype: The conserved phenylalanine or tryptophan is not found at the CDR3 terminus, so this likely reflects a read error. The chain carries TRBV28 and TRBJ1-4; D unresolved. The V gene lost 2 bases and the J gene lost 11 bases, with 15 bases spanning the gap. This CDR3 is 14 amino acids long. Germline assignment: CDR1 MDHEN and CDR2 SYDVKM. For the CDR3, the DNA is TGTGCCAGCAGTTTAAGCCCAACCCCGCTGAAACTGTTTTTG. It translates to CASSLSPTPLKLFL.

There are many counts of this clonotype. The chain links TRBV7-8 to TRBJ1-1; no firm D call. V was trimmed by 5 bases and J by 6 bases, leaving 16 bases between them. The CDR3 is made up of 14 amino acids. Per germline, CDR1 SGHVS and CDR2 FQNEAQ. The CDR3 region is CASSPAGRLAEAFF. The CDR3 region has the DNA TGTGCCAGCAGCCCCGCCGGGAGATTGGCTGAAGCTTTCTTT.

This clonotype was seen repeatedly, ten times or more. V usage is TRBV7-8 and J usage is TRBJ2-2; either TRBD1 or TRBD2 may supply D (5 bases each). Trimming took 5 bases from V and 3 from J, leaving 13 bases between them. CDR3 length: 15 amino acids. Germline assignment: CDR1 SGHVS and CDR2 FQNEAQ. CDR3 DNA sequence: TGTGCCAGCAGCCTCGGGACCCTTTACACCGGGGAGCTGTTTTTT. Its translation is CASSLGTLYTGELFF.